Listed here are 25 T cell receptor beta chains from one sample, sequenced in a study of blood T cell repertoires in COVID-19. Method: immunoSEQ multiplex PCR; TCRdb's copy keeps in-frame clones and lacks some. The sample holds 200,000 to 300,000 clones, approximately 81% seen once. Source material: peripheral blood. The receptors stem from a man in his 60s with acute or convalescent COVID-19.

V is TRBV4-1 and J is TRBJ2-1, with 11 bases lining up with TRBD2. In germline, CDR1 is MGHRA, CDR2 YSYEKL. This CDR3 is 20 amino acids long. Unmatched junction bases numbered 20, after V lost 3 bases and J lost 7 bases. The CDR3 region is CASSHKRKSLAGGSWNEQFF. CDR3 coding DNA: TGCGCCAGCAGCCATAAGAGAAAGAGTCTAGCGGGAGGTTCATGGAATGAGCAGTTCTTC.

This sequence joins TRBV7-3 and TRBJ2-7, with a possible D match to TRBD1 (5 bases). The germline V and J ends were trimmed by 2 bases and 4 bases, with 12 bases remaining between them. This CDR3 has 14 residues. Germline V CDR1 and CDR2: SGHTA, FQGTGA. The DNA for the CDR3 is TGTGCCAGCAGCTTAGGTTCAGGGCCTTACGAGCAGTACTTC. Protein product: CASSLGSGPYEQYF. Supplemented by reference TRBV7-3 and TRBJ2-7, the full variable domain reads GAGVSQTPSNKVTEKGKYVELRCDPISGHTALYWYRQSLGQGPEFLIYFQGTGAADDSGLPNDRFFAVRPEGSVSTLKIQRTERGDSAVYLCASSLGSGPYEQYFGPGTRLTVT.

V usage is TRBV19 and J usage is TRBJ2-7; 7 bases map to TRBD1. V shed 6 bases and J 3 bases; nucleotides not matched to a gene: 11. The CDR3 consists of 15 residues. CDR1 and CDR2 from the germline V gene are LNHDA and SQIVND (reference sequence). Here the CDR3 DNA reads TGTGCCAGTAGCCTTAGTACCGCAGGGGGCTACGAGCAGTACTTC. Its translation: CASSLSTAGGYEQYF.

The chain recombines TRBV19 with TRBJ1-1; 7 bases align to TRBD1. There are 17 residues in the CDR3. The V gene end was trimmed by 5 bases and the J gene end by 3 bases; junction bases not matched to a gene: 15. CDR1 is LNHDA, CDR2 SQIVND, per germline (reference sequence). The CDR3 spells CASSQQRQGGWDTEAFF. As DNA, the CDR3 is TGTGCCAGTAGTCAGCAGAGACAGGGTGGGTGGGACACTGAAGCTTTCTTT.

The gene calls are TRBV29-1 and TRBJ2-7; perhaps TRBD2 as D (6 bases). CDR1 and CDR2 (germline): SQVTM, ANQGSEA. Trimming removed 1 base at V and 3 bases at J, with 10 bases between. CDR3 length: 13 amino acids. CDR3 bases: TGCAGCGTTGAAGGGGGGGATCGCTACGAGCAGTACTTC. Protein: CSVEGGDRYEQYF.

This CDR3 is CASSEGSADSNEQFF. The CDR3 nucleotides read TGCGCCAGCAGTGAGGGGAGCGCCGACTCCAATGAGCAGTTCTTC. This rearrangement joins TRBV10-2 to TRBJ2-1, with D perhaps TRBD2 (5 bases). The CDR3 sequence is 15 residues long. Trimming removed 2 bases at V and 6 bases at J, with 14 bases between. Per germline, CDR1 WSHSY and CDR2 SAAADI.

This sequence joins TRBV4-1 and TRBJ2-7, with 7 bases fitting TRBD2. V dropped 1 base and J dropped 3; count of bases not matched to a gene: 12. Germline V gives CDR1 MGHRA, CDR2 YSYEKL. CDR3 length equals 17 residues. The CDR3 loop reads CASSQGGWVAGRYEQYF. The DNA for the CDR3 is TGCGCCAGCAGCCAAGGAGGTTGGGTAGCGGGCCGCTACGAGCAGTACTTC.

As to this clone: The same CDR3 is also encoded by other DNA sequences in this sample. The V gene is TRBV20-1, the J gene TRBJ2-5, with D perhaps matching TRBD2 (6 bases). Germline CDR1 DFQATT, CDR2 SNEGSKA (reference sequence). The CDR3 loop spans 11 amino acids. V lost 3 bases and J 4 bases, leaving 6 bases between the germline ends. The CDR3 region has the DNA TGCAGTGCTAGGGAGGGAGAGACCCAGTACTTC. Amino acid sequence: CSAREGETQYF.

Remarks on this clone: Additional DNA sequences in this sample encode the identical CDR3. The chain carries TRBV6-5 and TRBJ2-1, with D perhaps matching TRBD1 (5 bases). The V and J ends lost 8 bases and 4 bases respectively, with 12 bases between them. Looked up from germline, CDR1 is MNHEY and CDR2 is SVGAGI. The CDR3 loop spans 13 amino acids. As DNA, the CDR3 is TGTGCCAGCTCACTCGACAGTTACAATGAGCAGTTCTTC. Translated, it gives CASSLDSYNEQFF.

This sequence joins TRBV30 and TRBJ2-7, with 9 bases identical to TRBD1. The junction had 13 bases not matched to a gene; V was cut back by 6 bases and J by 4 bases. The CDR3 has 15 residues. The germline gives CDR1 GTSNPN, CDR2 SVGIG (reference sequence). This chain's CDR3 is CACSTGGAGLYEQYF. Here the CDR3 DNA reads TGTGCCTGTTCCACAGGGGGCGCTGGACTTTACGAGCAGTACTTC.

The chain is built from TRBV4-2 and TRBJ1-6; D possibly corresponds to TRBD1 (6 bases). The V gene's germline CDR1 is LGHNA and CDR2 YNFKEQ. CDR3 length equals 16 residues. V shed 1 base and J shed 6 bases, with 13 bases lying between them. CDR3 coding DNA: TGTGCCAGCAGCCAAGTCGGAAGACAGGCTAATTCACCCCTCCACTTT. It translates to CASSQVGRQANSPLHF.

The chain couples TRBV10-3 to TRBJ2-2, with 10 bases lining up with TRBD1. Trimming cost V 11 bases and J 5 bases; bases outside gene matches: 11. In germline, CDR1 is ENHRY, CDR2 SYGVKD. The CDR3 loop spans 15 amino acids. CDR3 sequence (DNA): TGTGCCGTCCTATGGACAGGGGGGACAACCGGGGAGCTGTTTTTT. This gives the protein CAVLWTGGTTGELFF.

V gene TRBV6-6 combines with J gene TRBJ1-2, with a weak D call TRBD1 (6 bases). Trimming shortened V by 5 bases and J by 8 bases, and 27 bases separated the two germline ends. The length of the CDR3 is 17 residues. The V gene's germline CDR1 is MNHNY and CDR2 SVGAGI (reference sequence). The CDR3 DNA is TGTGCCAGCAGTCGTACCCTCCTTACAGGGTCTCAGGGGGGCTACACCTTC. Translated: CASSRTLLTGSQGGYTF.

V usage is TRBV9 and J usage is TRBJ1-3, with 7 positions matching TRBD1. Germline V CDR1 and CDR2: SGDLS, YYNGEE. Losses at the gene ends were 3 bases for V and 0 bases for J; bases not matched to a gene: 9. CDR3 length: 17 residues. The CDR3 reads CASSAGDSRYSGNTIYF. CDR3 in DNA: TGTGCCAGCAGCGCAGGGGACAGCAGGTACTCTGGAAACACCATATATTTT. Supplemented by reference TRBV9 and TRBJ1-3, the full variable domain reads DSGVTQTPKHLITATGQRVTLRCSPRSGDLSVYWYQQSLDQGLQFLIQYYNGEERAKGNILERFSAQQFPDLHSELNLSSLELGDSALYFCASSAGDSRYSGNTIYFGEGSWLTVV.

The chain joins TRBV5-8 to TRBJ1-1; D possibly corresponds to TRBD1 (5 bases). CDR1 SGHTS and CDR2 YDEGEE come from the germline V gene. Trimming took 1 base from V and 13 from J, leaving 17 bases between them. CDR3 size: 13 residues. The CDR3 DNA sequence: TGTGCCAGCAGCTTGCTGGGGGGAGGTTTCGGTTTCTTT. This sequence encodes CASSLLGGGFGFF.

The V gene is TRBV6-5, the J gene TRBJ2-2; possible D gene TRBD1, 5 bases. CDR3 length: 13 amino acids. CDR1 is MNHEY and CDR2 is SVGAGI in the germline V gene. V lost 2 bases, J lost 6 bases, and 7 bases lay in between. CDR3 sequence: CASSYGAAGELFF. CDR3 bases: TGTGCCAGCAGTTACGGGGCGGCCGGGGAGCTGTTTTTT.

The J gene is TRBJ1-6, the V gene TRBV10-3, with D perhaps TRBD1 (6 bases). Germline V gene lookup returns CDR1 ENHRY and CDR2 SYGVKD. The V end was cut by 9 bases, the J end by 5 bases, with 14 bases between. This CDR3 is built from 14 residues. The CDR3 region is CAMGFGQNNSPLHF. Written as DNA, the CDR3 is TGTGCCATGGGGTTTGGACAGAATAATTCACCCCTCCACTTT.

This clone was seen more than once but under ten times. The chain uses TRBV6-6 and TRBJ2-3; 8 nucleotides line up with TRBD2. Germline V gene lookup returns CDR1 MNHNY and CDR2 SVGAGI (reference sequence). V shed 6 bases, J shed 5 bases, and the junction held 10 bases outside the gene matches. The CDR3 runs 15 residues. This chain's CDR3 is CASSFSGERKDTQYF. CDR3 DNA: TGTGCCAGCAGCTTTAGCGGGGAAAGGAAAGATACGCAGTATTTT.

The CDR3 DNA is TGTGCCAGCAGCCGGGACAGGGATGAGACCCAGTACTTC. It is translated as CASSRDRDETQYF. V is TRBV11-2 and J is TRBJ2-5; the match to TRBD1 covers 9 bases. Per the germline V gene, CDR1 is SGHAT and CDR2 is FQNNGV. Germline trimming cut 5 bases from V and 5 bases from J; bases unmatched to any gene: 3. The CDR3 extends over 13 amino acids.

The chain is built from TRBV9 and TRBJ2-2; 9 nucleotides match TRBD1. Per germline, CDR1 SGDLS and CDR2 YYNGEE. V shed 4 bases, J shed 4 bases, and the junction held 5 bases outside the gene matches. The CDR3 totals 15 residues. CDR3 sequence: CASSPQGASTGELFF. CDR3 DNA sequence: TGTGCCAGCAGCCCACAGGGGGCGAGCACCGGGGAGCTGTTTTTT.

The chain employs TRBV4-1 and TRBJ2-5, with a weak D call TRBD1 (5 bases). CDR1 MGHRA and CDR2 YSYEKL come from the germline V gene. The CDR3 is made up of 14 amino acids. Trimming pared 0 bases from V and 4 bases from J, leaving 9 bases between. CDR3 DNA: TGCGCCAGCAGCCAAGAGGGGCGCGGAGAGACCCAGTACTTC. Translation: CASSQEGRGETQYF.

In DNA form, the CDR3 reads TGTGCCAGCAGCAAACAGGGGGTGAACACCGGGGAGCTGTTTTTT. Its protein product is CASSKQGVNTGELFF. The rearrangement joins TRBV7-3 to TRBJ2-2; TRBD1 agrees at 8 bases. Germline V gene data show CDR1 as SGHTA and CDR2 as FQGTGA. The J segment lost 1 base and the V segment lost 5 bases, leaving 3 bases of the junction unmatched. The CDR3 sequence is 15 residues long. Full variable domain (missing parts from reference TRBV7-3 and TRBJ2-2): GAGVSQTPSNKVTEKGKYVELRCDPISGHTALYWYRQSLGQGPEFLIYFQGTGAADDSGLPNDRFFAVRPEGSVSTLKIQRTERGDSAVYLCASSKQGVNTGELFFGEGSRLTVL.

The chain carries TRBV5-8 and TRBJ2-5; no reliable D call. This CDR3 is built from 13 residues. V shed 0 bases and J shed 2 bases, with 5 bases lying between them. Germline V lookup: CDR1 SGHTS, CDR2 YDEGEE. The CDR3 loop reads CASSLVVQETQYF. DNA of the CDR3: TGTGCCAGCAGCTTGGTCGTACAAGAGACCCAGTACTTC.

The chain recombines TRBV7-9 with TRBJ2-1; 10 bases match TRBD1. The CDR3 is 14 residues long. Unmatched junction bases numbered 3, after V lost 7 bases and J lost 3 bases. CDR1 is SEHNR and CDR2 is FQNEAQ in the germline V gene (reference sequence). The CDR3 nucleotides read TGTGCCAGCACGGGGACAGGGGTCTACAATGAGCAGTTCTTC. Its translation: CASTGTGVYNEQFF.

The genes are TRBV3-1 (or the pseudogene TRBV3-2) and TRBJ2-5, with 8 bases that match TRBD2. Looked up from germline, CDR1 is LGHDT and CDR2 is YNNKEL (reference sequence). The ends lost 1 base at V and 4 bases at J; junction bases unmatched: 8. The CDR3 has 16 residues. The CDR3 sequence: CASSQVRAGVGETQYF. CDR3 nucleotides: TGTGCCAGCAGCCAAGTTCGAGCGGGAGTTGGAGAGACCCAGTACTTC.